This T cell receptor (beta chain) is drawn from a study of identical twins. The study, taken as a whole, reports: With beta out-of-frame sequences, excess sharing by twins was weaker. With monozygotic twins, out-of-frame TCR alpha sharing exceeded what models estimated.

To note about this clonotype: The antigen is undetermined.

Looked up from germline, CDR1 is SGHDN and CDR2 is FVKESK. J lost 6 bases, V lost 5 bases, and 15 bases had no gene match. The CDR3 is 16 residues long. TCRdb redid the calling of the 5' RACE reads with MiXCR, one entry per CDR3 protein. The sample holds around 960,000 distinct CDR3 sequences; approximately 13% are singletons and the top ten take around 1.5%. The same sample was also used in a study of yellow fever vaccine responses in identical twins.

The receptor's source is a woman aged 18-30 years in good health. The rearrangement links TRBV14 to TRBJ2-7; TRBD1 matches at 8 bases. The sequenced material came from PBMCs. CDR3 loop: CASSSFTGGTSSEQYF. CDR3 bases: TGTGCCAGCAGCAGCTTTACAGGGGGAACCAGCTCCGAGCAGTACTTC.